This T cell receptor beta chain was identified during a study of cytomegalovirus exposure and HLA in healthy donors. Study context: Among about 380 genotyped donors, around 80% fell in the Caucasian-associated ancestry cluster.

There are a few counts of this clone. Its specificity is not known. Study conclusions and caveats: Later, an analysis found that common viral pathogens appeared to be linked with several of the most significant clusters. For most TCR beta V segments, an earlier analysis put the productive rate at about 87% or about 30% of the time.

Germline-derived CDR1 and CDR2 are SGHVS and FNYEAQ. The trim removed 1 base at V and 7 bases at J, leaving 5 bases unmatched. This CDR3 comprises 15 residues. Primers included in the PCR were 60 Vbeta and 13 Jbeta primers. Original analysis: A later analysis tallied about 80 million unique TCR beta chains, some 12 million of them shared. Produced via immunoSEQ multiplex PCR; TCRdb's table is partial and in-frame only. Clone size and V and J calls were adopted from that table, with D and trimming inferred from the DNA. The sample has 90,000 to 150,000 clones; 15% are singletons. The specimen was PBMCs. The TCR comes from a woman aged 18-30 years in good health and CMV-seronegative. The chain joins TRBV7-6 to TRBJ1-5, with 9 bases lining up with TRBD1. The CDR3 protein is CASSLGTGEGQPQHF. The CDR3 DNA reads as TGTGCCAGCAGCTTAGGGACAGGGGAGGGCCAGCCCCAGCATTTT. The complete variable domain, with remaining parts taken from reference TRBV7-6 and TRBJ1-5, reads GAGVSQSPRYKVTKRGQDVALRCDPISGHVSLYWYRQALGQGPEFLTYFNYEAQQDKSGLPNDRFSAERPEGSISTLTIQRTEQRDSAMYRCASSLGTGEGQPQHFGDGTRLSIL.